Shown below are 4 T cell receptor beta chains from a single sample sequenced in a study of control samples from healthy donors and cancer patients (dated by TCRdb to 2018 to 2020). Library construction relied on the immunoSEQ multiplex PCR assay. This immuneACCESS table, as held by TCRdb, lists in-frame sequences with V and J called but not all clones. Of the missing ones, under half trace to an unresolved V gene in checked studies; the others have no known cause. The sample records approximately 97,000 clones, approximately 90% of which are singletons. Around 2.3% of the sample is in the top ten clones. Sequencing used blood. Receptors originate from a young woman in good health.

The J gene is TRBJ1-2, the V gene TRBV7-2, with 9 bases aligning to TRBD1. V shed 4 bases, J shed 8 bases, and the junction held 2 bases outside the gene matches. The V gene's germline CDR1 is SGHTA and CDR2 FQGNSA. The CDR3 is 12 amino acids. The CDR3 protein is CASSSDRGGYTF. The CDR3 nucleotides are TGTGCCAGCAGCTCGGACAGGGGAGGCTACACCTTC.

The chain employs TRBV30 and TRBJ1-2; D gene uncertain. The ends were cut back, 5 bases at V and 0 bases at J, with 10 bases in the middle. CDR1 is GTSNPN, CDR2 SVGIG, per germline (reference sequence). The CDR3 has 13 amino acids. This CDR3 reads CAWAYQANYGYTF. The CDR3 bases are TGTGCCTGGGCTTACCAGGCTAACTATGGCTACACCTTC.

The chain has TRBV5-1 and TRBJ2-3, with D unresolved. The V end lost 1 base, the J end lost 2 bases, and 5 bases lay between the germline ends. Germline V CDR1 and CDR2: SGHRS, YFSETQ. This CDR3 has 13 residues. CDR3 protein: CASSLRDTDTQYF. CDR3 sequence (DNA): TGCGCCAGCAGCTTGAGGGACACAGATACGCAGTATTTT.

The chain has TRBV5-4 and TRBJ1-2, with TRBD1 matching 7 bases. The CDR3 has 15 amino acids. The junction had 9 bases not matched to a gene; V was cut back by 3 bases and J by 4 bases. From germline, CDR1 is SGHNT and CDR2 YYREEE (reference sequence). As DNA, the CDR3 is TGTGCCAGCAGCTCAGGGGGGGGCAGCTCCTATGGCTACACCTTC. This encodes CASSSGGGSSYGYTF.